This T cell receptor (beta chain) came from a study of spatial heterogeneity in lung cancer. Single TCR cDNA molecules each had their own unique molecular identifier. One entry per CDR3 protein results from TCRdb running MiXCR on the 5' RACE reads. Found here are 8,300 or so distinct CDR3 sequences, almost 8.5% of them singletons; the top ten hold around 4.2%. Study-wide points: Expanded intratumoral alpha and beta TCR counts tracked tumor mutation counts.

The time point is: sample taken at primary tumor resection. This clonotype is labeled as medium-sized. Its specificity is not known. In a library made to pick up alpha chains, this beta chain is a stray read with a size that means little. The sequence was collected from a male donor with early-stage non-small cell lung cancer. The sequenced sample was lung tumor tissue, obtained at surgery.

CDR3 DNA: TGTGCCAGCAGCGTAGGCGGGGTCAGGACTGAAGCTTTCTTT. Amino acids: CASSVGGVRTEAFF. This rearrangement joins TRBV9 to TRBJ1-1; no reliable D call. In germline, CDR1 is SGDLS, CDR2 YYNGEE. Trimming cost V 0 bases and J 5 bases, with 11 bases left between them. The length of the CDR3 is 14 residues.